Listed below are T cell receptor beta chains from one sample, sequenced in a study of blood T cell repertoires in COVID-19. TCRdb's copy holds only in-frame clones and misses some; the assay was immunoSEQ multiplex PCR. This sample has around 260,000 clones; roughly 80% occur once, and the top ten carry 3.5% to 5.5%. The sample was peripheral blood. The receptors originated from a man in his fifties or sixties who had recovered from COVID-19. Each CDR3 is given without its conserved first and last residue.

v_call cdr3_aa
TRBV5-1 ASSSGQGAYGYT
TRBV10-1 ASSESRGGTQY
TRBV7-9 ASSLDRAGSGIGNEQF
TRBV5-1 ASSLGVAGSNIQY
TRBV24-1 ATSDQLTQY
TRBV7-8 ASSFGQSNEKLF
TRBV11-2 ASEAAGGWGNEQF
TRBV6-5 ASSPGQTGSYEQY
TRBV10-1 AGPPPSAKNIQY
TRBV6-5 ASSYDRWEPLH
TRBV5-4 ASSDNQGIALH
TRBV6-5 ASSSQGTGGNTIY
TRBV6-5 ASSREGLTYEQY
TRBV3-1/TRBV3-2 ASSRGSAGGYT
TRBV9 ASSVGGGGYRETQY
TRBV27 ASSLRGGPQH
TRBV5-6 ASSWTGAGANVLT
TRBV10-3 AISESLAGVRKAGELF
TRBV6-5 ASRDTFGEQY
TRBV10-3 AISVGSSGGEQY
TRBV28 ASSKKGLVGTDTQY
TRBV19 ASRTGTGGTEAF
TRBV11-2 ASTRGSAYEQY
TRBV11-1 ASSRLWTEAF
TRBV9 ASSDGGSNYGYT
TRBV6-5 ASRAGAMNTEAF
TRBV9 ASSVTGSGPGGVRYTQY
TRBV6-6 ASTLPPGQGYGYT
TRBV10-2 ASTAGLTEAF
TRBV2 ASSEGGGGEETQY
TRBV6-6 ASSSLSSGRFHEQF
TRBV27 ASSSFGTGASYNEQF
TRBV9 ASSVAAGANTDTQY
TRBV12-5 ASGYRPGLASEQY
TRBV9 ASNRQGGNYEQY
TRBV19 ASRLAGGRNEQF
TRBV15 ATSRRDRRNEQY
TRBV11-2 ASSLTGISYEQY
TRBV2 ASKEGRDAFYEQY
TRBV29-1 SVGEAGGARDEQY
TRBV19 ASSSRTSGGDEQF
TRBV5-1 ASSGDRGPFEAF
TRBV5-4 ASSLDGSGYT
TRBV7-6 ASSGGHGGAGGTDTQY
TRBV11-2 ASSPLAGGPRDTQY
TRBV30 ARETSSYEQY
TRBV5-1 ASSFPGEEQF
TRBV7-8 ASSAILAGTNTGELF
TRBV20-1 SAPVYGYT
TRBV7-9 ASSLESGGRGAKNIQY
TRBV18 ASSQMTGGPTEAF
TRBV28 ASSPPGQGAVEQY
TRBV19 ASSALPSGTTYEQY
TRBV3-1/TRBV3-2 ASSQPPGLAGHRSYEQY
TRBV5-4 ASSLFPPGADTEAF
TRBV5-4 ASSLQGRETQY
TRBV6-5 ASRTGDRGIYEQY
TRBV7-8 ASSLVVGTSGEKETQY
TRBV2 ASTQGGNEAF